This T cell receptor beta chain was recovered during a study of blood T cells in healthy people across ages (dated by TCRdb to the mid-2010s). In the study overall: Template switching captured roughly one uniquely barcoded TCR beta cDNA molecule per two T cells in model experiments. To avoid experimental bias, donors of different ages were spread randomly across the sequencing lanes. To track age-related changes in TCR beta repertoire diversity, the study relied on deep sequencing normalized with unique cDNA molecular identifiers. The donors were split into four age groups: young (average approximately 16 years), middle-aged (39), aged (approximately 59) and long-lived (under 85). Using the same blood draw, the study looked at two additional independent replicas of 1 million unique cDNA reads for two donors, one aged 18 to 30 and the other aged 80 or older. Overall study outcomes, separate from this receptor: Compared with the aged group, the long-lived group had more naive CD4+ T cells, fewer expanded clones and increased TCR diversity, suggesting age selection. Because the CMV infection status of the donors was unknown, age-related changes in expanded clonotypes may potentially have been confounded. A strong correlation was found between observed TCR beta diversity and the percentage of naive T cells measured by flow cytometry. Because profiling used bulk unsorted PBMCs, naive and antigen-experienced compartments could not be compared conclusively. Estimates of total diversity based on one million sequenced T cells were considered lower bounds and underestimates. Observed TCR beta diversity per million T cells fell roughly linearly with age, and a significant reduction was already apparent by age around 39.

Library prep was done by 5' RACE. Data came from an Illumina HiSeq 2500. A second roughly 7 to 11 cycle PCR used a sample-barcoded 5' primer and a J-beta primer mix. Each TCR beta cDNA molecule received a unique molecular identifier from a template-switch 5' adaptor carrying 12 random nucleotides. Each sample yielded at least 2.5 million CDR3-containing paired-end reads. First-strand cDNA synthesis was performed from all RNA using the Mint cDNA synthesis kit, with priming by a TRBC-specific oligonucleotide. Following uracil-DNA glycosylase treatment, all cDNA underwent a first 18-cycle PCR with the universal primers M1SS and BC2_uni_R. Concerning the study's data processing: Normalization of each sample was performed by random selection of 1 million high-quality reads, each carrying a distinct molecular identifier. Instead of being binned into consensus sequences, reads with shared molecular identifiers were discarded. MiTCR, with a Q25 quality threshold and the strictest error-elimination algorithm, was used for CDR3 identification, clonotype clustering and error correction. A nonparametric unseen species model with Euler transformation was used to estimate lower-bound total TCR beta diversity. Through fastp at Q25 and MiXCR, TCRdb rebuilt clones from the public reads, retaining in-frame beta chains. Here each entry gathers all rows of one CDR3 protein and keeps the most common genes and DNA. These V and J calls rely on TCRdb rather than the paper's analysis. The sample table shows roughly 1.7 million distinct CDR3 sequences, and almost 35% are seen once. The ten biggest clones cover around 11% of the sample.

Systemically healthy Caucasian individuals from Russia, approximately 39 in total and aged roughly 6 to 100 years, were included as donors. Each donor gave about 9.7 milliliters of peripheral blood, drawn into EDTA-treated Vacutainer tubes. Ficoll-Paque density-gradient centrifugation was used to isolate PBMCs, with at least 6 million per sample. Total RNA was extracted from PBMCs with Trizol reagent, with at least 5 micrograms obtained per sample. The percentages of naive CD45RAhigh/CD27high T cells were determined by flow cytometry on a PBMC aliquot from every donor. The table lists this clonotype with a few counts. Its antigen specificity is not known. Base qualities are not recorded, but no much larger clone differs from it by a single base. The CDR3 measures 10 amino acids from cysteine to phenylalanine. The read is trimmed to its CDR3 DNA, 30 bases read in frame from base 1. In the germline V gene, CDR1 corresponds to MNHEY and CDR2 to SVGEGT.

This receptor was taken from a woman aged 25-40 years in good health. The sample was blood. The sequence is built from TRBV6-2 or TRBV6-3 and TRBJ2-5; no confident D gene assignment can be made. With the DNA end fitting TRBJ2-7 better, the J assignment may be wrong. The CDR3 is CATKDYEQYF. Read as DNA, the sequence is TGTGCCACCAAAGACTACGAGCAGTACTTC.